One and the same sample provided the 29 T cell receptor beta chains below, sequenced in a study of post-analysis software for immune sequencing data. Unique molecular identifiers featured in each of the TCR beta cDNA libraries. TCRdb passed the PCR reads through MiXCR, listing each CDR3 protein once. This table has a few hundred thousand distinct CDR3 sequences, around a third appearing once. Study-wide results and caveats: Compared with controls, patients had more of five TRBV segments, including TRBV5-6, TRBV5-1 and TRBV20-1.

Their specific antigens are unknown. Sequencing used blood. The receptors here all came from a girl younger than 18 with multiple sclerosis.

This clonotype was detected a few times. The chain links TRBV12-3 or TRBV12-4 to TRBJ2-5; D unclear. With 3 bases removed from V and 2 bases from J, the gap between germline ends came to 13 bases. This CDR3 contains 15 residues. In nucleotides, the CDR3 is TGTGCCAGCAGTTTGCAGGATGGGGTACAAGAGACCCAGTACTTC. Protein product: CASSLQDGVQETQYF.

This clonotype has more than one count but fewer than ten. This CDR3 is CASSPQLAGDADTQYF. As DNA, the CDR3 is TGCGCCAGCAGCCCCCAACTAGCGGGGGATGCAGATACGCAGTATTTT. This chain uses TRBV5-1 with TRBJ2-3; 11 nucleotides align to TRBD2. Germline CDR1 reads SGHRS; CDR2 reads YFSETQ. The junction had 8 bases not matched to a gene; V was cut back by 4 bases and J by 4 bases. The CDR3 is 16 residues long.

V is TRBV4-1 and J is TRBJ1-2; D may be TRBD1 (5 bases). This CDR3 is built from 14 residues. Trimming pared 8 bases from V and 1 base from J, leaving 14 bases between. In germline, CDR1 is MGHRA, CDR2 YSYEKL. DNA of the CDR3: TGCGCCAGCTCCCAATGGACAAGTAACTATGGCTACACCTTC. Residues: CASSQWTSNYGYTF.

This chain uses TRBV6-6 with TRBJ2-7; D is possibly TRBD2 (6 bases). Germline values: CDR1 MNHNY, CDR2 SVGAGI (reference sequence). Between the trimmed V and J ends, which lost 0 bases and 2 bases, there was a span of 14 bases. CDR3 length equals 16 residues. The CDR3 region is CASSYSAVEGTYEQYF. The CDR3, as DNA: TGTGCCAGCAGTTACTCGGCGGTGGAGGGAACCTACGAGCAGTACTTC.

A word on this clonotype: At one end the junction does not follow the germline gene, possibly because of a read error. The chain combines TRBV4-1 with TRBJ2-7; perhaps TRBD2 as D (6 bases). From germline, CDR1 is MGHRA and CDR2 YSYEKL. CDR3 length: 14 residues. CDR3 sequence: CTSSHPGSQDEQYF. In DNA form, the CDR3 reads TGCACCAGCAGCCATCCCGGGAGTCAGGACGAGCAGTACTTC.

Only a few counts were recorded for this clonotype. The chain is built from TRBV7-8 and TRBJ1-5; D is undetermined. Trimming stripped 3 bases from V and 2 bases from J, with 8 bases between. This CDR3 comprises 14 residues. The germline V gene encodes CDR1 SGHVS and CDR2 FQNEAQ. CDR3 loop: CASSFSSRNQPQHF. The CDR3 region has the DNA TGTGCCAGCAGCTTCTCCAGTCGCAATCAGCCCCAGCATTTT.

V usage is TRBV4-1 and J usage is TRBJ2-1, with D possibly TRBD2 on 5 matching bases. V dropped 0 bases and J dropped 4 bases, with 13 bases sitting between them. CDR3 length equals 16 residues. The germline V gene has CDR1 MGHRA and CDR2 YSYEKL. The CDR3 DNA sequence: TGCGCCAGCAGCCAAGATCCTCCAAGAGGGTACAATGAGCAGTTCTTC. It encodes CASSQDPPRGYNEQFF.

The rearrangement joins TRBV20-1 to TRBJ2-1; D gene uncertain. From germline, CDR1 is DFQATT and CDR2 SNEGSKA (reference sequence). Trimming removed 0 bases from V and 4 bases from J, with 22 bases in between. The CDR3 loop spans 18 amino acids. CDR3: CSARDFRNPQNGYNEQFF. CDR3 DNA: TGCAGTGCTAGAGATTTCCGGAACCCCCAAAACGGATACAATGAGCAGTTCTTC.

This chain uses TRBV4-1 with TRBJ1-1, with D possibly being TRBD1 (6 bases). V dropped 2 bases and J dropped 5 bases, with 12 bases sitting between them. The germline gives CDR1 MGHRA, CDR2 YSYEKL. The CDR3 contains 14 residues. The CDR3 is CASSQWFRGTEAFF. The DNA for the CDR3 is TGCGCCAGCAGCCAATGGTTCAGGGGAACTGAAGCTTTCTTT.

This clonotype was counted between two and nine times. This chain connects TRBV7-9 to TRBJ2-1; 8 bases are shared with TRBD2. CDR3 length equals 15 residues. V gave up 1 base and J gave up 9 bases; unmatched junction bases: 8. CDR1 is SEHNR, CDR2 FQNEAQ, per germline (reference sequence). The CDR3 loop reads CASSLGSAGESEQFF. DNA for the CDR3: TGTGCCAGCAGCTTAGGCTCAGCGGGGGAATCTGAGCAGTTCTTC.

The V call is TRBV10-3, the J call TRBJ2-7; the D is unclear. Germline CDR1 and CDR2: ENHRY and SYGVKD. V dropped 3 bases and J dropped 2 bases, with 11 bases sitting between them. The CDR3 covers 14 residues. CDR3 loop: CAISDPSSPYEQYF. CDR3 coding DNA: TGTGCCATCAGTGATCCCTCTTCACCCTACGAGCAGTACTTC.

The V and J genes are TRBV15 and TRBJ2-4; D possibly corresponds to TRBD2 (6 bases). V was pared by 5 bases and J by 5 bases, with 16 bases between. CDR3 length: 15 amino acids. From germline, CDR1 is LNHNV and CDR2 YYDKDF (reference sequence). The CDR3 sequence is CATSGGGSGENIQYF. The CDR3 DNA sequence: TGTGCCACCAGCGGCGGTGGGTCGGGGGAAAACATTCAGTACTTC.

The V and J genes are TRBV5-5 and TRBJ2-1; TRBD2 is a possible D gene (6 bases). The CDR3 is made up of 12 amino acids. V gave up 4 bases and J gave up 9 bases, with 11 bases separating them. Germline V lookup: CDR1 SGHKS, CDR2 YYEKEE (reference sequence). The CDR3 is CASSLTEGEQFF. The CDR3 bases are TGTGCCAGCAGCCTGACGGAGGGTGAGCAGTTCTTC.

The V and J genes are TRBV9 and TRBJ2-5; D is perhaps TRBD2 (6 bases). Germline loops: CDR1 SGDLS, CDR2 YYNGEE. The CDR3 spans 16 residues. The V end was cut by 0 bases, the J end by 1 base, with 13 bases between. CDR3 residues: CASSVAPGLVQETQYF. The CDR3 nucleotides read TGTGCCAGCAGCGTAGCCCCGGGACTCGTCCAAGAGACCCAGTACTTC.

A word on this clonotype: A read error is possible here, since a much larger clone lies one base away. DNA of the CDR3: TGTGCCAGCAGTTCTTGGGGTTCCACCTACTACAATGAGCAGTGCTTC. Protein sequence: CASSSWGSTYYNEQCF. The J gene is TRBJ2-1, the V gene TRBV6-1; D gene unclear. CDR1 is MNHNS, CDR2 SASEGT, per germline. The CDR3 has 16 amino acids.

This clonotype was observed a few times. The chain carries TRBV7-2 and TRBJ2-6; TRBD2 might be the D (5 bases). Trimming cost V 8 bases and J 1 base, with 18 bases left between them. CDR3 length: 17 residues. Germline assignment: CDR1 SGHTA and CDR2 FQGNSA. The CDR3 sequence: CASFKARLASGANVLTF. In nucleotides, the CDR3 is TGTGCCAGCTTCAAGGCTCGCCTAGCTTCTGGGGCCAACGTCCTGACTTTC.

This rearrangement joins TRBV11-2 to TRBJ2-6, with no clear D. The V gene lost 5 bases and the J gene lost 0 bases, with 17 bases spanning the gap. CDR1 SGHAT and CDR2 FQNNGV come from the germline V gene. The CDR3 is 18 residues long. The CDR3 DNA reads TGTGCCAGCAGCACTCGAAGCACAGAGTCCTCTGGGGCCAACGTCCTGACTTTC. Its protein product is CASSTRSTESSGANVLTF.

This chain links TRBV20-1 with TRBJ1-5; TRBD1 matches at 7 bases. The CDR3 runs to 12 residues. Germline CDR1 and CDR2: DFQATT and SNEGSKA (reference sequence). The V and J ends lost 3 bases and 4 bases, in that order; junction bases with no gene match: 0. This CDR3 is CSARTGNQPQHF. The CDR3 DNA follows: TGCAGTGCTAGGACAGGGAATCAGCCCCAGCATTTT.

A note on this clonotype: Germline and junction disagree at one end, which may indicate a read error. The chain uses TRBV6-2 or TRBV6-3 and TRBJ2-1, with TRBD2 matching over 7 bases. This CDR3 has 20 amino acids. Germline V gene lookup returns CDR1 MNHEY and CDR2 SVGEGT. CDR3 sequence: CASSYSWTRAMRDSNNEQFF. CDR3 nucleotides: TGTGCCAGCAGTTACTCCTGGACTAGAGCCATGCGGGACTCCAACAATGAGCAGTTCTTC.

This clonotype has more than one count but fewer than ten. This rearrangement joins TRBV6-2 or TRBV6-3 to TRBJ2-5; 7 bases agree with TRBD1. This CDR3 has 15 amino acids. The germline gives CDR1 MNHEY, CDR2 SVGEGT. Trimming removed 5 bases from V and 13 bases from J; junction bases left unmatched: 19. CDR3 nucleotides: TGTGCCAGCAGTCGCCCGGGGACAGACGAAAGCGATCCGTACTTC. Translation gives CASSRPGTDESDPYF.

A remark on this clonotype: At one boundary the junction diverges from the germline segment, which might be a read error. The gene calls are TRBV9 and TRBJ2-3; 9 bases align to TRBD2. The CDR3 totals 14 residues. Germline V gene lookup returns CDR1 SGDLS and CDR2 YYNGEE. CDR3 region: CANSVRLAADTQYF. The CDR3 DNA follows: TGTGCCAACAGCGTGAGACTAGCGGCGGATACGCAGTATTTT.

This clonotype was counted at least ten times. V and J are TRBV29-1 and TRBJ2-7, with TRBD1 matching over 8 bases. J gave up 7 bases and V 4 bases, and 12 bases lay outside the gene matches. The CDR3 runs 14 residues. CDR1 and CDR2 (germline): SQVTM, ANQGSEA. The CDR3 DNA is TGCAGCGTTGCAGGGACAGGTTCCTTCCCTGAGCAGTACTTC. This sequence encodes CSVAGTGSFPEQYF.

This clonotype has just a few counts. This rearrangement joins TRBV24-1 to TRBJ2-3, with TRBD1 identical over 9 bases. Germline loops: CDR1 KGHDR, CDR2 SFDVKD. The CDR3 extends over 15 amino acids. The V gene end was trimmed by 9 bases and the J gene end by 4 bases; junction bases not matched to a gene: 10. The CDR3 coding sequence is TGTGCCACCTCTAGGGGACAGGGCTCGTCAGATACGCAGTATTTT. It codes for CATSRGQGSSDTQYF.

This sequence joins TRBV19 and TRBJ1-1; D unresolved. The V gene's germline CDR1 is LNHDA and CDR2 SQIVND (reference sequence). V lost 3 bases and J lost 2, with 10 bases in between. The CDR3 is 14 residues long. The CDR3 nucleotides read TGTGCCAGTAGTATGGCGGCAGTTAACACTGAAGCTTTCTTT. It codes for CASSMAAVNTEAFF.

The rearrangement uses TRBV7-2 and TRBJ2-1; D might be TRBD1 or TRBD2, each matching 5 bases. V dropped 4 bases and J dropped 5 bases, with 9 bases sitting between them. CDR1 is SGHTA, CDR2 FQGNSA, per germline. The CDR3 spans 13 residues. The CDR3 protein is CASSSRGHNEQFF. The CDR3 nucleotides read TGTGCCAGCAGCTCCCGGGGCCACAATGAGCAGTTCTTC.

This chain uses TRBV11-2 with TRBJ2-7; 7 nucleotides align to TRBD1. The ends lost 1 base at V and 7 bases at J; junction bases unmatched: 16. Germline loops: CDR1 SGHAT, CDR2 FQNNGV. CDR3 size: 17 residues. The DNA of the CDR3 is TGTGCCAGCAGCTTAGTCGGACAGGTCGGGAATATTTGGGAGCAGTACTTC. It specifies CASSLVGQVGNIWEQYF. Based on the CDR3 plus reference TRBV11-2 and TRBJ2-7, the full variable domain is EAGVAQSPRYKIIEKRQSVAFWCNPISGHATLYWYQQILGQGPKLLIQFQNNGVVDDSQLPKDRFSAERLKGVDSTLKIQPAKLEDSAVYLCASSLVGQVGNIWEQYFGPGTRLTVT.

The rearrangement uses TRBV5-1 and TRBJ2-7; 15 bases fit TRBD2. The CDR3 loop spans 18 amino acids. From germline, CDR1 is SGHRS and CDR2 YFSETQ. J gave up 0 bases and V 0 bases, and 4 bases lay outside the gene matches. The CDR3 region has the DNA TGCGCCAGCAGCTTGGCGGGGACTAGCGGGGGGCACTCCTACGAGCAGTACTTC. Encoded protein: CASSLAGTSGGHSYEQYF. The full variable domain, in which reference TRBV5-1 and TRBJ2-7 provide the parts outside the CDR3, is KAGVTQTPRYLIKTRGQQVTLSCSPISGHRSVSWYQQTPGQGLQFLFEYFSETQRNKGNFPGRFSGRQFSNSRSEMNVSTLELGDSALYLCASSLAGTSGGHSYEQYFGPGTRLTVT.

The rearrangement uses TRBV28 and TRBJ1-2, with TRBD1 matching over 8 bases. Germline V CDR1 and CDR2: MDHEN, SYDVKM. This CDR3 has 14 residues. Unmatched junction bases numbered 13, after V lost 8 bases and J lost 8 bases. The CDR3 region is CASHTSDRDDGYTF. CDR3 nucleotides: TGTGCCAGCCACACCTCGGACAGGGATGACGGCTACACCTTC.

This clonotype was counted between two and nine times. The chain combines TRBV7-2 with TRBJ2-3; D perhaps matches TRBD2 (7 bases). The CDR3 is 15 residues long. CDR1 is SGHTA and CDR2 is FQGNSA in the germline V gene. Trimming removed 7 bases at V and 5 bases at J, with 19 bases between. The CDR3 DNA follows: TGTGCCAGCACCCCGAGTTCGGGGGGCGGAGATACGCAGTATTTT. Translation gives CASTPSSGGGDTQYF.